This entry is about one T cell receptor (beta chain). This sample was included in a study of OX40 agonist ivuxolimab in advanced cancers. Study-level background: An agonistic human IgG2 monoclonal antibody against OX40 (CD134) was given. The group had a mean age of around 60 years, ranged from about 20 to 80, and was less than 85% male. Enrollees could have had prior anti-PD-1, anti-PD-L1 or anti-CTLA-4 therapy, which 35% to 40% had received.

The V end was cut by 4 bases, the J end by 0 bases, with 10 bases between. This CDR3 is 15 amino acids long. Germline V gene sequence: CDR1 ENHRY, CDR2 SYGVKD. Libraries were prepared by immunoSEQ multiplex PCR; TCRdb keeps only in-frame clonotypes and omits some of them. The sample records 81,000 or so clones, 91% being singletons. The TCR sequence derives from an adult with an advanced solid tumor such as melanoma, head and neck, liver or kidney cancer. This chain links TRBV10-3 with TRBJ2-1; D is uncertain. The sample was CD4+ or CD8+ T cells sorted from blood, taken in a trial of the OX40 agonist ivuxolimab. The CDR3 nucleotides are TGTGCCATCAGTGGCCGAGAGAGCTCCTACAATGAGCAGTTCTTC. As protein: CAISGRESSYNEQFF.